The 2 T cell receptor beta chains presented below share a single source sample, sequenced in a study of cytomegalovirus exposure and HLA in healthy donors. In the PCR, 60 Vbeta and 13 Jbeta primers were used. Using immunoSEQ multiplex PCR, the repertoire was profiled, and TCRdb retains in-frame clones only, with some absent. The sample records about 110,000 clones, roughly 85% being singletons. The sequenced sample consisted of PBMCs. These receptors were obtained from a woman aged 40 to 50 in good health and CMV-seronegative.

The rearrangement joins TRBV6-5 to TRBJ2-1, with D unclear. Germline loops: CDR1 MNHEY, CDR2 SVGAGI. V shed 2 bases and J shed 8 bases, with 10 bases lying between them. There are 13 residues in the CDR3. The CDR3 region has the DNA TGTGCCAGCAGTTACACGGTCTCGCATGAGCAGTTCTTC. It encodes CASSYTVSHEQFF.

This clone occurred a few times. This chain links TRBV9 with TRBJ1-1; D is perhaps TRBD1 (5 bases). This CDR3 comprises 16 residues. Germline loops: CDR1 SGDLS, CDR2 YYNGEE. V was clipped by 1 base and J by 1 base, with 14 bases between them. The CDR3 reads CASSVRGDPSNTEAFF. The DNA of the CDR3 is TGTGCCAGCAGCGTAAGGGGCGATCCATCGAACACTGAAGCTTTCTTT.